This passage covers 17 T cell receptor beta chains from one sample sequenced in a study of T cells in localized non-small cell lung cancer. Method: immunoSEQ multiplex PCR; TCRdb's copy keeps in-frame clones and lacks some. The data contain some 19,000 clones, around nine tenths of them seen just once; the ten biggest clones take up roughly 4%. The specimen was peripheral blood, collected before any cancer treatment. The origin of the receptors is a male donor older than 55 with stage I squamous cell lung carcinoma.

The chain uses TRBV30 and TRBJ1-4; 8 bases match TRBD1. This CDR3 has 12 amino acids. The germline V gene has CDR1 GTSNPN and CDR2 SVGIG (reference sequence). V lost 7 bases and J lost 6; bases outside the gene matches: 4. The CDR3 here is CAFGQGDEKLFF. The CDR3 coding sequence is TGTGCCTTCGGACAGGGCGATGAAAAACTGTTTTTT.

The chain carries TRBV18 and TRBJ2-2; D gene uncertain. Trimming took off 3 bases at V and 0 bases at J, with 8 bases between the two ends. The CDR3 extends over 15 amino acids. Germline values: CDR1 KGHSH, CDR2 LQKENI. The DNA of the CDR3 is TGTGCCAGCTCACCGGCAGTACCGAACACCGGGGAGCTGTTTTTT. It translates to CASSPAVPNTGELFF.

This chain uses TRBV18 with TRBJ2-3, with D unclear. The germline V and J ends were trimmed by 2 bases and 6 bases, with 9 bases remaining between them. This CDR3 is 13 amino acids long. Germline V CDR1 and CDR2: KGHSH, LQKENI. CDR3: CASSPGIGDTQYF. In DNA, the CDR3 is TGTGCCAGCTCACCAGGGATCGGGGATACGCAGTATTTT. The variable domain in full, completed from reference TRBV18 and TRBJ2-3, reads NAGVMQNPRHLVRRRGQEARLRCSPMKGHSHVYWYRQLPEEGLKFMVYLQKENIIDESGMPKERFSAEFPKEGPSILRIQQVVRGDSAAYFCASSPGIGDTQYFGPGTRLTVL.

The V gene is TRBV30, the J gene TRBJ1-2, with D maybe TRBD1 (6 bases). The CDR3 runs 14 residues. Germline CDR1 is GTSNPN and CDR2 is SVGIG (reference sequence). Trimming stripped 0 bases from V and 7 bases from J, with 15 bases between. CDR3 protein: CAWSVPSRGSGYTF. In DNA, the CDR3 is TGTGCCTGGAGTGTACCAAGCAGGGGATCTGGCTACACCTTC.

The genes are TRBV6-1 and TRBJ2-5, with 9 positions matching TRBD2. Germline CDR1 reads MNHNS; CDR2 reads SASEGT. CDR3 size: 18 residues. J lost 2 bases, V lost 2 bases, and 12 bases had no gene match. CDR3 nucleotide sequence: TGTGCCAGCAGTGAATACGAGACAGGGAGCGGGAGGCAAGAGACCCAGTACTTC. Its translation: CASSEYETGSGRQETQYF.

In nucleotides, the CDR3 is TGTGCCAGCAGTTTCCCACTTCGGGCTAGCGGCACAGATACGCAGTATTTT. Protein product: CASSFPLRASGTDTQYF. The chain carries TRBV28 and TRBJ2-3; D is perhaps TRBD2 (6 bases). Germline lookup yields CDR1 MDHEN and CDR2 SYDVKM. Trimming cost V 3 bases and J 1 base, with 17 bases left between them. This CDR3 spans 17 amino acids.

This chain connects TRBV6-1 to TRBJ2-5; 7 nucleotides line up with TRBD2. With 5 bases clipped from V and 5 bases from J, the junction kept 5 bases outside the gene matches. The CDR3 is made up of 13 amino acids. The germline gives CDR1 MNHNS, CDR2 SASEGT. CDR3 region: CASSFAGAETQYF. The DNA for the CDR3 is TGTGCCAGCAGTTTTGCGGGAGCGGAGACCCAGTACTTC.

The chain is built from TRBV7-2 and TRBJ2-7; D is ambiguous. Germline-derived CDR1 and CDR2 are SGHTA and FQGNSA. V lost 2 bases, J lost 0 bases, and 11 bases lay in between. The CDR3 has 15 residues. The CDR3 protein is CASSLSSRLSYEQYF. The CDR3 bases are TGTGCCAGCAGCTTAAGTTCTCGGCTCTCCTACGAGCAGTACTTC.

CDR3 coding DNA: TGCGCCAGCAGCCAAGGTTGGACAGGACCCTATGGCTACACCTTC. Encoded protein: CASSQGWTGPYGYTF. The chain has TRBV4-3 and TRBJ1-2; 7 nucleotides agree with TRBD1. This CDR3 spans 15 amino acids. V shed 1 base and J 4 bases; nucleotides not matched to a gene: 6. CDR1 is LGHNA, CDR2 YSLEER, per germline.

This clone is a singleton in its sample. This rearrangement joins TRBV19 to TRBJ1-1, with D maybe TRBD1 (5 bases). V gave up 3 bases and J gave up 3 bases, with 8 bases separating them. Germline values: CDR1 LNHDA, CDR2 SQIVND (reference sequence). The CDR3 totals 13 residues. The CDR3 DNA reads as TGTGCCAGTAGTATCAGGGCTTACACTGAAGCTTTCTTT. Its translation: CASSIRAYTEAFF.

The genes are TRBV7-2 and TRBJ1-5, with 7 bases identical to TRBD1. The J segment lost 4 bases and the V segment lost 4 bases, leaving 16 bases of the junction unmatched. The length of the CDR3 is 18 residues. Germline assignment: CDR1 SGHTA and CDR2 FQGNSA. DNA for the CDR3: TGTGCCAGCAGCTCTACTTTGACAGGGAGCTTAGGGAATCAGCCCCAGCATTTT. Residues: CASSSTLTGSLGNQPQHF.

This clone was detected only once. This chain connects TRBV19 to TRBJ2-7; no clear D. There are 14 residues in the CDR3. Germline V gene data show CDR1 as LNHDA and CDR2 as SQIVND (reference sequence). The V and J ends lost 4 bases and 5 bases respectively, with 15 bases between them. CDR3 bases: TGTGCCAGTAGTAAACGTCAAACACCGGACGAGCAGTACTTC. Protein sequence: CASSKRQTPDEQYF. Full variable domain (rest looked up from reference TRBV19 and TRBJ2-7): DGGITQSPKYLFRKEGQNVTLSCEQNLNHDAMYWYRQDPGQGLRLIYYSQIVNDFQKGDIAEGYSVSREKKESFPLTVTSAQKNPTAFYLCASSKRQTPDEQYFGPGTRLTVT.

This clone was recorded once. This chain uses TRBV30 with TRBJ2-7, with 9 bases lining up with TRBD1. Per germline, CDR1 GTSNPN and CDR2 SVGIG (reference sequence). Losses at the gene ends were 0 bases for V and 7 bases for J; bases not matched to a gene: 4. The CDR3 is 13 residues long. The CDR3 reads CAWSVQGAGEQYF. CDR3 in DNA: TGTGCCTGGAGTGTACAGGGGGCGGGGGAGCAGTACTTC.

The CDR3 DNA reads as TGCGCCAGCAGTGATGCCGGGGAGGGAACTAATGAAAAACTGTTTTTT. Encoded protein: CASSDAGEGTNEKLFF. The chain links TRBV10-2 to TRBJ1-4; D remains unclear. The V end lost 3 bases, the J end lost 1 base, and 12 bases lay between the germline ends. Germline CDR1 WSHSY, CDR2 SAAADI. CDR3 size: 16 residues.

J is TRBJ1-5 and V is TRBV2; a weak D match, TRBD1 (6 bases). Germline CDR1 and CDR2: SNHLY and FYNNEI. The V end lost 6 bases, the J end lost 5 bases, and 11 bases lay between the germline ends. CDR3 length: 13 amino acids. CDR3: CASRVDRYQPQHF. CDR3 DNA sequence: TGTGCCAGCAGGGTCGACAGGTATCAGCCCCAGCATTTT. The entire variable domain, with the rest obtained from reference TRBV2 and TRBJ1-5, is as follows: EPEVTQTPSHQVTQMGQEVILRCVPISNHLYFYWYRQILGQKVEFLVSFYNNEISEKSEIFDDQFSVERPDGSNFTLKIRSTKLEDSAMYFCASRVDRYQPQHFGDGTRLSIL.

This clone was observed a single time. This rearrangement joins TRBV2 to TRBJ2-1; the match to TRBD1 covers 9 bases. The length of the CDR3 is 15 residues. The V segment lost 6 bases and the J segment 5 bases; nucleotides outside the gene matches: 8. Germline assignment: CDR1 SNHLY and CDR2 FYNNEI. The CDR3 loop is CASRQGQGYDNEQFF. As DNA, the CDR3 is TGTGCCAGCAGACAGGGACAGGGCTACGACAATGAGCAGTTCTTC. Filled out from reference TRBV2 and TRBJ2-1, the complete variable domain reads EPEVTQTPSHQVTQMGQEVILRCVPISNHLYFYWYRQILGQKVEFLVSFYNNEISEKSEIFDDQFSVERPDGSNFTLKIRSTKLEDSAMYFCASRQGQGYDNEQFFGPGTRLTVL.

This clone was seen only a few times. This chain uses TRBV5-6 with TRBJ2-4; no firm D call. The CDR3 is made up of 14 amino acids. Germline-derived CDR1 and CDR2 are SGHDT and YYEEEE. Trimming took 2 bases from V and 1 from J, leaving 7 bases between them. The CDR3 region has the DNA TGTGCCAGCAGCTTCTCAGTGGCCAAAAACATTCAGTACTTC. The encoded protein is CASSFSVAKNIQYF.